A selection of T cell receptor beta chains follows, all from one sample in a study of OX40 agonist ivuxolimab in advanced cancers. TCRdb's copy holds only in-frame clones and misses some; the assay was immunoSEQ multiplex PCR. The table shows some 40,000 clones, with about 85% occurring only once. Material: CD4+ or CD8+ T cells sorted from blood, obtained in a trial of the OX40 agonist ivuxolimab. The receptors were gathered from an adult with an advanced solid tumor such as melanoma, head and neck, liver or kidney cancer. CDR3s include the opening cysteine and the closing phenylalanine or tryptophan. The order of the fields is D gene, clone size, V gene, J gene, CDR3 protein, CDR3 DNA. The D gene is left open where the match is weak. Not all rows give a size; the values are once, few, many and, for expanded clones, a class.

D: NA; size: NA; V: TRBV6-5; J: TRBJ2-1; CDR3: CASSYVGRANEQFF; DNA: TGTGCCAGCAGTTACGTCGGCCGGGCCAATGAGCAGTTCTTC
D: NA; size: few; V: TRBV4-3; J: TRBJ1-1; CDR3: CASSQDETVNTEAFF; DNA: TGCGCCAGCAGCCAAGATGAGACAGTGAACACTGAAGCTTTCTTT
D: NA; size: NA; V: TRBV10-1; J: TRBJ2-3; CDR3: CASSEDQRVEADTQYF; DNA: TGCGCCAGCAGTGAAGACCAGAGGGTAGAAGCAGATACGCAGTATTTT
D: TRBD2; size: NA; V: TRBV9; J: TRBJ2-1; CDR3: CASSSMGLAEINEQFF; DNA: TGTGCCAGCAGCTCGATGGGACTAGCTGAAATCAATGAGCAGTTCTTC
D: NA; size: NA; V: TRBV6-5; J: TRBJ2-1; CDR3: CASSYGQGYEQFF; DNA: TGTGCCAGCAGTTACGGCCAAGGCTATGAGCAGTTCTTC
D: TRBD1; size: NA; V: TRBV4-3; J: TRBJ1-4; CDR3: CASSQGGGRPSNEKLFF; DNA: TGCGCCAGCAGCCAAGGAGGGGGCAGGCCGTCTAATGAAAAACTGTTTTTT
D: TRBD1; size: NA; V: TRBV27; J: TRBJ1-5; CDR3: CASRGWLQGAPQPQHF; DNA: TGTGCCAGCAGGGGTTGGTTGCAGGGGGCTCCCCAGCCCCAGCATTTT
D: NA; size: NA; V: TRBV4-1; J: TRBJ1-1; CDR3: CASSQESGLNTEAFF; DNA: TGCGCCAGCAGCCAAGAATCAGGGCTCAACACTGAAGCTTTCTTT
D: NA; size: NA; V: TRBV5-6; J: TRBJ1-1; CDR3: CASSYQSNTEAFF; DNA: TGTGCCAGCAGCTACCAGTCGAACACTGAAGCTTTCTTT
D: NA; size: NA; V: TRBV15; J: TRBJ1-1; CDR3: CATSRVGGVSEAFF; DNA: TGTGCCACCAGCAGAGTAGGGGGAGTGTCTGAAGCTTTCTTT
D: NA; size: NA; V: TRBV19; J: TRBJ1-3; CDR3: CASRESGNTIYF; DNA: TGTGCCAGTAGAGAGTCTGGAAACACCATATATTTT
D: NA; size: NA; V: TRBV29-1; J: TRBJ2-7; CDR3: CSVRPTKTVLYEQYF; DNA: TGCAGCGTCCGCCCGACCAAGACAGTTCTCTACGAGCAGTACTTC
D: NA; size: NA; V: TRBV12-2; J: TRBJ2-1; CDR3: CASRLVRLAGGLRLNEQFF; DNA: TGTGCAAGTCGCTTAGTAAGACTAGCGGGAGGGCTGCGGTTGAATGAGCAGTTCTTC
D: NA; size: NA; V: TRBV19; J: TRBJ1-4; CDR3: CASRALMGKREKLFF; DNA: TGTGCCAGTAGGGCCCTCATGGGGAAACGAGAAAAACTGTTTTTT
D: TRBD2; size: NA; V: TRBV27; J: TRBJ2-7; CDR3: CASSYARLASYEQYF; DNA: TGTGCCAGCAGTTACGCCCGACTAGCCTCCTACGAGCAGTACTTC
D: NA; size: NA; V: TRBV18; J: TRBJ1-1; CDR3: CASSPLDSMNTEAFF; DNA: TGTGCCAGCTCACCGTTGGACAGCATGAACACTGAAGCTTTCTTT
D: TRBD1; size: NA; V: TRBV19; J: TRBJ1-1; CDR3: CAANRGLNTEAFF; DNA: TGTGCCGCGAACAGGGGCCTGAACACTGAAGCTTTCTTT
D: TRBD1; size: NA; V: TRBV29-1; J: TRBJ2-1; CDR3: CSVTPGQVEHEQFF; DNA: TGCAGCGTCACACCGGGACAGGTAGAGCATGAGCAGTTCTTC
D: TRBD1; size: NA; V: TRBV4-3; J: TRBJ2-1; CDR3: CASSQAPGQGGNEQFF; DNA: TGCGCCAGCAGCCAAGCACCGGGACAGGGGGGCAATGAGCAGTTCTTC
D: NA; size: NA; V: TRBV7-9; J: TRBJ2-3; CDR3: CASSLIRDTQYF; DNA: TGTGCCAGCAGCTTAATTAGGGATACGCAGTATTTT
D: TRBD2; size: NA; V: TRBV9; J: TRBJ2-1; CDR3: CASSVATPRGVFYNEQFF; DNA: TGTGCCAGCAGCGTAGCTACCCCTCGGGGGGTCTTTTACAATGAGCAGTTCTTC
D: NA; size: NA; V: TRBV6-5; J: TRBJ1-5; CDR3: CAIGKGPQHF; DNA: TGTGCCATCGGCAAAGGGCCCCAGCATTTT
D: NA; size: NA; V: TRBV19; J: TRBJ2-7; CDR3: CASKPEDRYEQYF; DNA: TGTGCCAGTAAGCCCGAGGACCGATACGAGCAGTACTTC
D: NA; size: NA; V: TRBV5-4; J: TRBJ1-6; CDR3: CASTRGGRGSPLHF; DNA: TGTGCCAGCACCCGGGGGGGCCGTGGGTCACCCCTCCACTTT
D: NA; size: NA; V: TRBV27; J: TRBJ1-1; CDR3: CASSFSGVFEAFF; DNA: TGTGCCAGCAGTTTTTCAGGGGTATTTGAAGCTTTCTTT
D: TRBD1; size: NA; V: TRBV25-1; J: TRBJ2-7; CDR3: CASSSMGQSYEQYF; DNA: TGTGCCAGCAGTTCCATGGGACAGAGCTACGAGCAGTACTTC
D: TRBD2; size: once; V: TRBV9; J: TRBJ2-5; CDR3: CASSPRTSGGYQETQYF; DNA: TGTGCCAGCAGCCCCCGGACTAGCGGGGGGTACCAAGAGACCCAGTACTTC
D: NA; size: NA; V: TRBV6-1; J: TRBJ1-4; CDR3: CASSEGKLFF; DNA: TGTGCCAGCAGTGAAGGAAAACTGTTTTTT
D: TRBD1; size: NA; V: TRBV19; J: TRBJ2-1; CDR3: CASSIVQGAYEQFF; DNA: TGTGCCAGTAGTATAGTACAGGGGGCATATGAGCAGTTCTTC
D: TRBD1; size: NA; V: TRBV6-5; J: TRBJ2-7; CDR3: CASSAGGTYEQYF; DNA: TGTGCCAGCAGTGCAGGGGGCACCTACGAGCAGTACTTC
D: NA; size: NA; V: TRBV28; J: TRBJ1-3; CDR3: CASSPLSGASGNTIYF; DNA: TGTGCCAGCAGCCCCTTGTCCGGGGCATCTGGAAACACCATATATTTT
D: NA; size: NA; V: TRBV14; J: TRBJ2-7; CDR3: CASSQPDKRYEQYF; DNA: TGTGCCAGCAGCCAACCCGACAAGCGCTACGAGCAGTACTTC
D: TRBD2; size: NA; V: TRBV7-2; J: TRBJ2-1; CDR3: CASSSGTSGIGSYEQFF; DNA: TGTGCCAGCAGCTCCGGGACTAGCGGAATTGGGAGTTATGAGCAGTTCTTC
D: NA; size: NA; V: TRBV7-2; J: TRBJ2-7; CDR3: CASSSRNRGRGPYEQYF; DNA: TGTGCCAGCAGCTCAAGAAACAGGGGGAGGGGTCCTTACGAGCAGTACTTC
D: NA; size: NA; V: TRBV5-1; J: TRBJ1-2; CDR3: CASTPFQGSNYGYTF; DNA: TGCGCCAGCACCCCCTTCCAGGGAAGTAACTATGGCTACACCTTC
D: TRBD2; size: NA; V: TRBV7-6; J: TRBJ2-7; CDR3: CASSLAGDPPYEQYF; DNA: TGTGCCAGCAGCCTAGCGGGAGACCCTCCCTACGAGCAGTACTTC
D: NA; size: NA; V: TRBV7-9; J: TRBJ1-2; CDR3: CASSLKVKERTDGYTF; DNA: TGTGCCAGCAGCTTAAAGGTGAAGGAACGGACAGATGGCTACACCTTC
D: NA; size: NA; V: TRBV7-6; J: TRBJ1-3; CDR3: CASSLAAGEVNTIYF; DNA: TGTGCCAGCAGCTTAGCGGCAGGGGAAGTGAACACCATATATTTT
D: NA; size: NA; V: TRBV19; J: TRBJ2-1; CDR3: CASSGRTGPYNEQFF; DNA: TGTGCCAGTAGTGGACGGACCGGCCCTTACAATGAGCAGTTCTTC
D: TRBD1; size: NA; V: TRBV6-5; J: TRBJ1-4; CDR3: CASSDGQGLDEKLFF; DNA: TGTGCCAGCAGCGATGGACAGGGGTTAGATGAAAAACTGTTTTTT
D: NA; size: NA; V: TRBV27; J: TRBJ1-2; CDR3: CASSFTNGGYTF; DNA: TGTGCCAGCAGTTTTACTAACGGTGGCTACACCTTC
D: NA; size: few; V: TRBV9; J: TRBJ1-2; CDR3: CASSRDMGLFGYTF; DNA: TGTGCCAGCAGTCGGGACATGGGGCTTTTTGGCTACACCTTC
D: NA; size: NA; V: TRBV7-9; J: TRBJ1-5; CDR3: CASSLGGTQNQPQHF; DNA: TGTGCCAGCAGCTTGGGAGGGACCCAAAATCAGCCCCAGCATTTT
D: TRBD1; size: NA; V: TRBV5-6; J: TRBJ2-2; CDR3: CASSPGTEPYTGELFF; DNA: TGTGCCAGCAGCCCCGGGACAGAACCTTACACCGGGGAGCTGTTTTTT
D: NA; size: NA; V: TRBV6-5; J: TRBJ2-5; CDR3: CASSPIGGRGETQYF; DNA: TGTGCCAGCAGTCCTATCGGGGGGCGCGGAGAGACCCAGTACTTC
D: NA; size: NA; V: TRBV15; J: TRBJ2-7; CDR3: CATSTPIFPYEQYF; DNA: TGTGCCACCAGCACCCCCATTTTCCCCTACGAGCAGTACTTC
D: NA; size: NA; V: TRBV5-6; J: TRBJ2-2; CDR3: CASSLWGSIWAGELFF; DNA: TGTGCCAGCAGCTTGTGGGGTAGCATTTGGGCCGGGGAGCTGTTTTTT
D: TRBD1; size: once; V: TRBV19; J: TRBJ2-3; CDR3: CASSWDRGAPSTDTQYF; DNA: TGTGCCAGTAGCTGGGACAGGGGCGCTCCTAGCACAGATACGCAGTATTTT
D: NA; size: NA; V: TRBV7-8; J: TRBJ1-1; CDR3: CASSPQVNTEAFF; DNA: TGTGCCAGCAGCCCACAGGTGAACACTGAAGCTTTCTTT
D: NA; size: NA; V: TRBV27; J: TRBJ2-7; CDR3: CASSHRDISYEQYF; DNA: TGTGCCAGCAGTCACCGGGACATCTCCTACGAGCAGTACTTC
D: TRBD2; size: NA; V: TRBV10-3; J: TRBJ2-3; CDR3: CAISNGQGLAGGLDTQYF; DNA: TGTGCCATCAGTAACGGACAGGGACTAGCGGGAGGGCTAGATACGCAGTATTTT
D: TRBD1; size: NA; V: TRBV13; J: TRBJ2-3; CDR3: CASSQSTGQGADTQYF; DNA: TGTGCCAGCAGCCAAAGCACCGGACAGGGGGCGGATACGCAGTATTTT
D: TRBD1; size: once; V: TRBV6-1; J: TRBJ2-1; CDR3: CASSEWGQGGEQFF; DNA: TGTGCCAGCAGTGAGTGGGGACAGGGGGGTGAGCAGTTCTTC
D: NA; size: NA; V: TRBV5-5; J: TRBJ1-2; CDR3: CASSLFSDSYGYTF; DNA: TGTGCCAGCAGCTTGTTTAGTGACAGCTATGGCTACACCTTC